This T cell receptor (beta chain) was identified during a study of OX40 agonist ivuxolimab in advanced cancers. Generated by immunoSEQ multiplex PCR, the TCRdb table keeps only in-frame clones and is missing some. Of about 64,000 clones listed, roughly 84% are singletons. Autoimmune disease history or systemic immunosuppression meant exclusion. Cycle 7 day 1, cycle 4 day 1, and baseline were the timepoints at which blood was sampled. Overall study results and limits: Among some nonresponders, normalized T-cell clonal expansion was also low.

Of note for this clone: The target antigen is unknown.

This clonotype was sampled from an adult with an advanced solid tumor such as melanoma, head and neck, liver or kidney cancer. The sequencing used CD4+ or CD8+ T cells sorted from blood, collected in a trial of the OX40 agonist ivuxolimab.

This CDR3 is CASSLSRRPSNQPQHF. The CDR3 bases are TGTGCCAGCAGCTTATCCCGCCGACCGAGCAATCAGCCCCAGCATTTT. The chain has TRBV5-6 and TRBJ1-5; D is uncertain. The CDR3 runs to 16 residues. V lost 2 bases, J lost 1 base, and 13 bases lay in between. Germline V CDR1 and CDR2: SGHDT, YYEEEE.